There are a few counts of the clone carrying this T cell receptor beta chain. Antigen unknown. These data belong to a study of beta chain features in type 1 diabetes. Study-wide findings and caveats: VDJ junctions in type 1 diabetes patients carried more deletions and fewer insertions. Moderate yet significant TCRB CDR3 shortening was seen in Type 1 diabetes patients in all four CD4+ subsets.

Expressed TCRB transcripts were sequenced, since all the RNA that had been isolated was reverse transcribed. Average reads for naive, central memory and regulatory T cell samples were about 3.57 million. Data came from immunoSEQ multiplex PCR; TCRdb stores just in-frame clones and leaves some out. The sample has about 320,000 clones, 12% to 15% seen once. The CDR3 totals 14 residues. The V gene's germline CDR1 is MNHEY and CDR2 SMNVEV (reference sequence). Trimming cost V 6 bases and J 7 bases, with 16 bases left between them. This receptor was obtained from a man between 25 and 39 years old in good health. This chain links TRBV27 with TRBJ1-5, with D perhaps matching TRBD1 (5 bases). Material: central memory CD4+ T cells from blood. The CDR3 here is CASRTVGAGQPQHF. CDR3 bases: TGTGCCAGCAGAACTGTAGGGGCTGGGCAGCCCCAGCATTTT.